These 28 T cell receptor beta chains were sequenced from one sample in a study of OX40 agonist ivuxolimab in advanced cancers. Profiling relied on immunoSEQ multiplex PCR, and the TCRdb table lists in-frame clones only, not all of them. Of some 43,000 clones in the sample, about nine tenths are singletons; the top ten hold around 3.4%. The starting material was CD4+ or CD8+ T cells sorted from blood, obtained in a trial of the OX40 agonist ivuxolimab. These receptors all come from an adult with an advanced solid tumor such as melanoma, head and neck, liver or kidney cancer.

The rearrangement joins TRBV28 to TRBJ2-2; 8 nucleotides align to TRBD2. V shed 5 bases and J 5 bases; nucleotides not matched to a gene: 7. The germline V gene has CDR1 MDHEN and CDR2 SYDVKM. The CDR3 spans 15 residues. The CDR3 is CASSPGLVITGELFF. The CDR3 DNA follows: TGTGCCAGCAGTCCGGGACTAGTAATAACCGGGGAGCTGTTTTTT.

The chain combines TRBV14 with TRBJ2-5, with 9 bases lining up with TRBD1. With V trimmed by 3 bases and J by 5 bases, 10 bases remained unmatched. This CDR3 comprises 16 residues. Per the germline V gene, CDR1 is SGHDN and CDR2 is FVKESK. The CDR3 is CASSQIGTGKSETQYF. CDR3 nucleotides: TGTGCCAGCAGCCAGATAGGGACAGGGAAGTCGGAGACCCAGTACTTC.

The chain employs TRBV19 and TRBJ2-5, with a tentative D call TRBD1 (5 bases). Deletions cut 3 bases from V and 4 bases from J, with 9 bases between. The CDR3 is made up of 13 amino acids. CDR1 is LNHDA and CDR2 is SQIVND in the germline V gene (reference sequence). The CDR3 DNA reads as TGTGCCAGTAGTATCCCAGGGATAGAGACCCAGTACTTC. Protein product: CASSIPGIETQYF.

The chain uses TRBV28 and TRBJ1-2; a weak D match, TRBD1 (6 bases). The germline V and J ends were trimmed by 2 bases and 4 bases, with 14 bases remaining between them. CDR1 and CDR2 from the germline V gene are MDHEN and SYDVKM. This CDR3 is built from 15 residues. The CDR3 reads CASSLGGGRSYGYTF. The CDR3 nucleotides read TGTGCCAGCAGTTTAGGAGGGGGAAGGAGCTATGGCTACACCTTC.

This chain joins TRBV5-5 and TRBJ1-5; D gene ambiguous. Germline CDR1 reads SGHKS; CDR2 reads YYEKEE (reference sequence). Trimming stripped 0 bases from V and 7 bases from J, with 8 bases between. There are 13 residues in the CDR3. CDR3 bases: TGTGCCAGCAGCTTGGAGGCAGGACAGCCCCAGCATTTT. It yields the protein CASSLEAGQPQHF. The full variable domain, in which reference TRBV5-5 and TRBJ1-5 provide the parts outside the CDR3, is DAGVTQSPTHLIKTRGQQVTLRCSPISGHKSVSWYQQVLGQGPQFIFQYYEKEERGRGNFPDRFSARQFPNYSSELNVNALLLGDSALYLCASSLEAGQPQHFGDGTRLSIL.

The V and J genes are TRBV7-2 and TRBJ1-4, with no clear D. Trimming cost V 4 bases and J 4 bases, with 4 bases left between them. The germline gives CDR1 SGHTA, CDR2 FQGNSA. The CDR3 contains 12 residues. DNA for the CDR3: TGTGCCAGCAGCTGGGGTAATGAAAAACTGTTTTTT. Protein sequence: CASSWGNEKLFF.

The chain is built from TRBV28 and TRBJ1-2; no reliable D call. From germline, CDR1 is MDHEN and CDR2 SYDVKM. V was trimmed by 8 bases and J by 4 bases, leaving 11 bases between them. The CDR3 sequence is 12 residues long. The CDR3 spells CASSQVGYGYTF. CDR3 DNA sequence: TGTGCCAGCTCGCAGGTCGGCTATGGCTACACCTTC.

The chain carries TRBV9 and TRBJ2-1; 8 nucleotides match TRBD2. The length of the CDR3 is 17 residues. CDR1 and CDR2 from the germline V gene are SGDLS and YYNGEE. V was clipped by 2 bases and J by 3 bases; unmatched bases: 10. The CDR3 DNA is TGTGCCAGCAGCGTTAATAGCCCGGGACTAGTCTACAATGAGCAGTTCTTC. It specifies CASSVNSPGLVYNEQFF. Supplemented by reference TRBV9 and TRBJ2-1, the full variable domain reads DSGVTQTPKHLITATGQRVTLRCSPRSGDLSVYWYQQSLDQGLQFLIQYYNGEERAKGNILERFSAQQFPDLHSELNLSSLELGDSALYFCASSVNSPGLVYNEQFFGPGTRLTVL.

The chain couples TRBV6-5 to TRBJ1-1, with TRBD1 identical over 9 bases. V lost 10 bases to trimming and J lost 5 bases; unmatched junction nucleotides: 8. This CDR3 is 13 amino acids long. Germline CDR1 MNHEY, CDR2 SVGAGI. The CDR3 DNA reads as TGTGCCACTTACAGGGGGCTGGGAACTGAAGCTTTCTTT. Protein sequence: CATYRGLGTEAFF.

The chain is built from TRBV19 and TRBJ1-5; D unclear. CDR3 length equals 15 residues. V was cut by 10 bases and J by 6 bases, with 22 bases left in between. The germline gives CDR1 LNHDA, CDR2 SQIVND (reference sequence). CDR3 sequence reads: CAICPRGGKGQPQHF. The CDR3 region has the DNA TGTGCCATTTGCCCACGAGGAGGGAAGGGTCAGCCCCAGCATTTT. Using reference TRBV19 and TRBJ1-5 for the parts outside the CDR3, the full variable domain is DGGITQSPKYLFRKEGQNVTLSCEQNLNHDAMYWYRQDPGQGLRLIYYSQIVNDFQKGDIAEGYSVSREKKESFPLTVTSAQKNPTAFYLCAICPRGGKGQPQHFGDGTRLSIL.

Here the CDR3 DNA reads TGTGCCAGCAGCTTACAGGACTCCTACGAGCAGTACTTC. As protein: CASSLQDSYEQYF. The chain carries TRBV11-1 and TRBJ2-7; no clear D gene. The ends were cut back, 2 bases at V and 0 bases at J, with 5 bases in the middle. Per germline, CDR1 SGHAT and CDR2 FQDESV (reference sequence). This CDR3 contains 13 residues.

The V and J genes are TRBV11-2 and TRBJ2-7; 10 bases match TRBD1. Germline values: CDR1 SGHAT, CDR2 FQNNGV. CDR3 size: 15 residues. V shed 1 base, J shed 4 bases, and the junction held 4 bases outside the gene matches. CDR3 amino acids: CASSLATGGKYEQYF. Here the CDR3 DNA reads TGTGCCAGCAGCTTAGCGACAGGGGGCAAGTACGAGCAGTACTTC.

V gene TRBV28 combines with J gene TRBJ1-2, with D possibly being TRBD1 (5 bases). Trimming stripped 11 bases from V and 0 bases from J, with 16 bases between. CDR3 length: 14 residues. Germline V lookup: CDR1 MDHEN, CDR2 SYDVKM. CDR3 nucleotide sequence: TGTGCCCAAGTCCCGGGGGAGGCTAACTATGGCTACACCTTC. Encoded protein: CAQVPGEANYGYTF.

The genes are TRBV28 and TRBJ1-3; no clear D. V shed 5 bases and J shed 0 bases, with 8 bases lying between them. From germline, CDR1 is MDHEN and CDR2 SYDVKM. The CDR3 contains 14 residues. CDR3 sequence reads: CASSMTLSGNTIYF. DNA of the CDR3: TGTGCCAGCAGTATGACACTCTCTGGAAACACCATATATTTT.

V is TRBV21-1 and J is TRBJ1-5. TRBV21-1 is a known pseudogene. This CDR3 has 18 amino acids. CDR3 coding DNA: TGTGCCAGCAGCCTGGGGTGGTCAACCGAAGATAGCAATCAGCCCCAGCATTTT. Its protein product is CASSLGWSTEDSNQPQHF.

This sequence joins TRBV6-5 and TRBJ1-6; 7 positions match TRBD1. Germline lookup yields CDR1 MNHEY and CDR2 SVGAGI. The CDR3 has 15 amino acids. The junction had 10 bases not matched to a gene; V was cut back by 8 bases and J by 6 bases. CDR3 bases: TGTGCCAGCCGACACCGGACAGGTGGTAATTCACCCCTCCACTTT. Its translation is CASRHRTGGNSPLHF.

This clone has a handful of counts. The chain joins TRBV2 to TRBJ1-2, with 7 nucleotides matching TRBD1. With V trimmed by 3 bases and J by 7 bases, 14 bases remained unmatched. Germline CDR1 and CDR2: SNHLY and FYNNEI. The CDR3 has 16 residues. The CDR3 DNA follows: TGTGCCAGCAGTGAGTGGGGGATCGACAGGGATGCTGGCTACACCTTC. Encoded protein: CASSEWGIDRDAGYTF.

The V gene is TRBV10-1, the J gene TRBJ2-7; 14 bases agree with TRBD2. This CDR3 comprises 14 residues. J was trimmed by 9 bases and V by 5 bases; bases with no gene match: 6. Germline CDR1 and CDR2: WNHNN and SYGVQD (reference sequence). The CDR3 protein is CASSSGLAGVLQYF. The CDR3 DNA reads TGCGCCAGCAGTTCGGGACTAGCGGGAGTCTTGCAGTACTTC.

The chain employs TRBV25-1 and TRBJ1-1; 7 positions agree with TRBD1. V was clipped by 8 bases and J by 0 bases; unmatched bases: 6. CDR3 length: 14 amino acids. CDR1 and CDR2 (germline): MGHDK, SYGVNS. Written as DNA, the CDR3 is TGTGCCAGCGGCGACAGGGCAATGAACACTGAAGCTTTCTTT. Its translation is CASGDRAMNTEAFF. Full variable domain (rest looked up from reference TRBV25-1 and TRBJ1-1): EADIYQTPRYLVIGTGKKITLECSQTMGHDKMYWYQQDPGMELHLIHYSYGVNSTEKGDLSSESTVSRIRTEHFPLTLESARPSHTSQYLCASGDRAMNTEAFFGQGTRLTVV.

The chain uses TRBV4-2 and TRBJ2-3; possible D gene TRBD2, 5 bases. V was shortened by 1 base and J by 0 bases, with 11 bases between the two germline ends. CDR3 length equals 16 residues. CDR1 LGHNA and CDR2 YNFKEQ come from the germline V gene. CDR3 protein: CASSQAVATSTDTQYF. CDR3 sequence (DNA): TGTGCCAGCAGCCAAGCGGTAGCGACTAGCACAGATACGCAGTATTTT.

The rearrangement uses TRBV4-1 and TRBJ2-1; tentatively, D is TRBD2 (6 bases). V was cut by 4 bases and J by 4 bases, with 17 bases left in between. Germline loops: CDR1 MGHRA, CDR2 YSYEKL. The length of the CDR3 is 16 residues. The CDR3 loop is CASSRHYSGSYNEQFF. DNA of the CDR3: TGCGCCAGCAGCCGACACTATAGCGGATCTTACAATGAGCAGTTCTTC.

The gene calls are TRBV20-1 and TRBJ1-2, with D unclear. Trimming cost V 8 bases and J 10 bases, with 14 bases left between them. The germline V gene has CDR1 DFQATT and CDR2 SNEGSKA (reference sequence). The CDR3 extends over 10 amino acids. CDR3 in DNA: TGCAGTTCAAGGAACCAACACTACACCTTC. Its protein product is CSSRNQHYTF.

The chain is built from TRBV27 and TRBJ2-3, with 9 bases fitting TRBD2. The germline CDR1 and CDR2 sequences are MNHEY and SMNVEV (reference sequence). Unmatched junction bases numbered 7, after V lost 5 bases and J lost 7 bases. The CDR3 runs 14 residues. CDR3 DNA: TGTGCCAGCAGTCCGCGCGGGGGGGGGAATACGCAGTATTTT. Its translation is CASSPRGGGNTQYF.

V is TRBV27 and J is TRBJ1-5, with D possibly matching TRBD1 (6 bases). V lost 3 bases, J lost 1 base, and 7 bases lay in between. The germline V gene has CDR1 MNHEY and CDR2 SMNVEV (reference sequence). The CDR3 length is 14 residues. The CDR3 protein is CASSFQGSNQPQHF. The CDR3 DNA follows: TGTGCCAGCAGTTTTCAGGGGAGCAATCAGCCCCAGCATTTT.

The chain has TRBV5-1 and TRBJ1-2; D not resolved. V lost 1 base and J lost 4, with 14 bases in between. The CDR3 runs to 15 residues. Germline loops: CDR1 SGHRS, CDR2 YFSETQ. This chain's CDR3 is CASSLQPGPGYGYTF. In DNA form, the CDR3 reads TGCGCCAGCAGCTTGCAGCCGGGCCCTGGCTATGGCTACACCTTC.

The rearrangement uses TRBV27 and TRBJ2-1; the match to TRBD2 covers 7 bases. The CDR3 has 15 amino acids. Trimming at V came to 3 bases and at J to 9 bases, leaving 11 bases not matched to a gene. CDR1 MNHEY and CDR2 SMNVEV come from the germline V gene (reference sequence). The CDR3 sequence is CASSLSGVGGGEQFF. CDR3 DNA sequence: TGTGCCAGCAGTTTGTCTGGGGTGGGGGGGGGTGAGCAGTTCTTC.

V and J are TRBV4-1 and TRBJ1-3, with D perhaps matching TRBD1 (5 bases). Germline V gene data show CDR1 as MGHRA and CDR2 as YSYEKL. The CDR3 totals 17 residues. Deletions cut 4 bases from V and 0 bases from J, with 16 bases between. As DNA, the CDR3 is TGCGCCAGCAGCCCACTACCGGGACTGAACTCTGGAAACACCATATATTTT. This codes for CASSPLPGLNSGNTIYF.

This sequence joins TRBV7-9 and TRBJ2-1; TRBD2 is a possible D gene (5 bases). Germline lookup yields CDR1 SEHNR and CDR2 FQNEAQ (reference sequence). Trimming removed 5 bases from V and 8 bases from J, with 13 bases in between. The CDR3 totals 13 residues. The CDR3 reads CASSPGSYDEQFF. CDR3 bases: TGTGCCAGCAGCCCGGGGTCTTATGATGAGCAGTTCTTC.